The rows below give T cell receptor beta chains drawn from one sample of a study of cytomegalovirus exposure and HLA in healthy donors. Libraries were prepared by immunoSEQ multiplex PCR; TCRdb keeps only in-frame clonotypes and omits some of them. The sample lists about 150,000 clones, under 80% occurring once. The specimen was PBMCs. The receptor set was obtained from a man aged 25 to 40 in good health and CMV-seronegative. The CDR3 runs from the conserved cysteine through the conserved F or W. The D gene is left open where the match is weak. Size is stated for part of the rows, as once, few or many counts, or as a class when the clone is expanded.

TRBV27	.	.	TRBJ1-6	TGTGCCAGCAGGCCAGGGGCCTATAATTCACCCCTCCACTTT	CASRPGAYNSPLHF
TRBV5-4	.	.	TRBJ2-7	TGTGCCAGCTCTAACCCGGGGGCCTACGAGCAGTACTTC	CASSNPGAYEQYF
TRBV27	.	.	TRBJ1-2	TGTGCCAGCAGTTTAAGGAGGGGATCTAACTATGGCTACACCTTC	CASSLRRGSNYGYTF
TRBV5-6	.	.	TRBJ1-4	TGTGCCAGCAGCTTGTCCGGGACTAATGAAAAACTGTTTTTT	CASSLSGTNEKLFF
TRBV19	.	.	TRBJ2-1	TGTGCCAGTAGACTAGGGGGGGGAGGTGAGCAGTTCTTC	CASRLGGGGEQFF
TRBV18	TRBD1	.	TRBJ1-5	TGTGCCAGCTCACCAGGACAGGGGAACAATCAGCCCCAGCATTTT	CASSPGQGNNQPQHF
TRBV6-1	TRBD2	few	TRBJ2-7	TGTGCCAGCAGTGCCGGGACTAGCGGGGGTTTATCATACGAGCAGTACTTC	CASSAGTSGGLSYEQYF
TRBV5-6	TRBD2	.	TRBJ2-5	TGTGCCAGCAGCTCTACTAGCGGGGGCCCCCTTCAGTACTTC	CASSSTSGGPLQYF
TRBV5-1	.	.	TRBJ2-7	TGCGCCAGCACTTTGTCCGGCTCCTACGAGCAGTACTTC	CASTLSGSYEQYF
TRBV5-4	TRBD1	.	TRBJ2-7	TGTGCCAGCAGCCCACGGGACAGGACCTACGAGCAGTACTTC	CASSPRDRTYEQYF
TRBV6-5	TRBD2	.	TRBJ2-5	TGTGCCACTCGAGCGGGGGGGCTTGGAGAGACCCAGTACTTC	CATRAGGLGETQYF
TRBV7-6	.	.	TRBJ2-1	TGTGCCAGCAGCCCCCCTCAGGCATGGGATGAGCAGTTCTTC	CASSPPQAWDEQFF
TRBV7-2	TRBD1	.	TRBJ1-1	TGTGCCAGCAGCCAGCCGGGACAGCGTAATGAAGCTTTCTTT	CASSQPGQRNEAFF
TRBV15	.	.	TRBJ1-4	TGTGCCACCAGCAGAGCCTATGCTAATGGGGCCTCTAATGAAAAACTGTTTTTT	CATSRAYANGASNEKLFF
TRBV11-3	TRBD1	.	TRBJ2-7	TGTGCCAGCAGCTTAGATGGGACAGGTGGAGAGCAGTACTTC	CASSLDGTGGEQYF
TRBV5-1	.	.	TRBJ1-1	TGCGCCAGCAGAACATGGACAGAGAACACTGAAGCTTTCTTT	CASRTWTENTEAFF
TRBV9	TRBD1	.	TRBJ1-4	TGTGCCAGCAGCGTAGGGGGGACAGATAATGAAAAACTGTTTTTT	CASSVGGTDNEKLFF
TRBV27	TRBD2	.	TRBJ2-7	TGTGCCAGCAGTTTATCCTCCGGACTAGCGGGGGGGACTACCTACGAGCAGTACTTC	CASSLSSGLAGGTTYEQYF
TRBV10-3	TRBD2	.	TRBJ2-1	TGTGCCATCAGGCTGGGGACTAGCGGGGGGTCAGGCTCCTACAATGAGCAGTTCTTC	CAIRLGTSGGSGSYNEQFF
TRBV9	TRBD2	.	TRBJ2-6	TGTGCCAGCAGCGTTCCCCTGCGGGGGGGTGCTGGGGCCAACGTCCTGACTTTC	CASSVPLRGGAGANVLTF
TRBV9	.	.	TRBJ1-5	TGTGCCAGCAGCGAGGGGGTAGGGAATCAGCCCCAGCATTTT	CASSEGVGNQPQHF
TRBV2	.	.	TRBJ1-6	TGTGCCAGCAGCGACCGGGGACCCCTCCACTTT	CASSDRGPLHF
TRBV10-2	TRBD1	.	TRBJ1-1	TGCGCCAGCCAGGGGGCCCACACTGAAGCTTTCTTT	CASQGAHTEAFF
TRBV7-2	TRBD2	.	TRBJ2-3	TGTGCCAGCAGCTTAACCACCGGGACTAGCGGGGGGGCCACAGATACGCAGTATTTT	CASSLTTGTSGGATDTQYF
TRBV6-5	.	.	TRBJ2-3	TGTGCCAGCAGTGCCCGAGGGGGGGCAAATACGCAGTATTTT	CASSARGGANTQYF
TRBV7-9	.	.	TRBJ2-3	TGTGCCAGCAGCTATCAGGGGACAGATACGCAGTATTTT	CASSYQGTDTQYF
TRBV28	TRBD1	.	TRBJ1-5	TGTGCCAGCAGTTTGGTGGGACAGGGGAATCAGCCCCAGCATTTT	CASSLVGQGNQPQHF
TRBV7-9	.	.	TRBJ1-1	TGTGCCAGCAGCTTAGGGGGGGGGACTGAAGCTTTCTTT	CASSLGGGTEAFF
TRBV18	TRBD1	.	TRBJ1-2	TGTGCCAGCTCACCACCGGGGACAGGGTGTGGCTACACCTTC	CASSPPGTGCGYTF
TRBV5-6	.	.	TRBJ1-5	TGTGCCAGCAGCCTACACGAGGGCCAGCCCCAGCATTTT	CASSLHEGQPQHF
TRBV5-6	.	.	TRBJ1-1	TGTGCCAGCAGCTTTGGGGGGGGCACTGAAGCTTTCTTT	CASSFGGGTEAFF
TRBV27	TRBD1	.	TRBJ1-2	TGTGCCAGCAGTCAGGACAGGGGTTCTAACTATGGCTACACCTTC	CASSQDRGSNYGYTF
TRBV28	.	.	TRBJ1-1	TGTGCCAGCAGTATCACTACAGGGAACACTGAAGCTTTCTTT	CASSITTGNTEAFF
TRBV5-6	.	.	TRBJ1-1	TGTGCCAGCAGCTTGTCCAGGTTACGGACTGAAGCTTTCTTT	CASSLSRLRTEAFF
TRBV6-6	.	.	TRBJ1-1	TGTGCCAGCAGTTACTCGGGGGGTGCCTTCTTT	CASSYSGGAFF
TRBV7-9	.	few	TRBJ1-2	TGTGCCAGCAGCTTAACAGGATTAGGACAGTCCTACTTCCATGGCTACACCTTC	CASSLTGLGQSYFHGYTF
TRBV11-2	.	once	TRBJ2-7	TGTGCCAGCAGCCAAACAGGGTCCTACGAGCAGTACTTC	CASSQTGSYEQYF
TRBV4-3	TRBD2	.	TRBJ2-7	TGCGCCAGCAGCCAAGTCCTCGGGACTACGACCGAGCAGTACTTC	CASSQVLGTTTEQYF
TRBV27	.	few	TRBJ1-4	TGTGCCAGCAGTTTGTTTTCAGGGGAAAAACTGTTTTTT	CASSLFSGEKLFF
TRBV29-1	.	.	TRBJ2-6	TGCAGCGTTTCAGATCTTGGGGCCAACGTCCTGACTTTC	CSVSDLGANVLTF
TRBV5-8	TRBD1	few	TRBJ2-2	TGTGCCAGCAGGGAGGACAGGACGAACACCGGGGAGCTGTTTTTT	CASREDRTNTGELFF
TRBV5-1	TRBD1	.	TRBJ1-1	TGCGCCAGCAGCTTGGCCGGACAGGGGGGCACTGAAGCTTTCTTT	CASSLAGQGGTEAFF
TRBV30	.	.	TRBJ1-2	TGTGCCTGGAGTGTATCACAGATCCAGAGTGGCTACACCTTC	CAWSVSQIQSGYTF
TRBV18	.	.	TRBJ1-5	TGTGCCAGCTCACCGGGGACGGGAGGCAATCAGCCCCAGCATTTT	CASSPGTGGNQPQHF
TRBV29-1	TRBD1	.	TRBJ2-3	TGCAGCGTGGAAACCCGGGACAGGGACACAGATACGCAGTATTTT	CSVETRDRDTDTQYF
TRBV15	.	few	TRBJ1-4	TGTGCCACCAGCAGGGGCCCAGGGCCAGGGACTAATGAAAAACTGTTTTTT	CATSRGPGPGTNEKLFF
TRBV5-4	TRBD1	.	TRBJ1-2	TGTGCCAGCAGACAGACAGGGGGGATCGGCTACACCTTC	CASRQTGGIGYTF
TRBV28	TRBD1	.	TRBJ1-3	TGTGCCAGCAGTTTCTCAGGGGGTAATTCAAGAAACACCATATATTTT	CASSFSGGNSRNTIYF
TRBV9	TRBD2	.	TRBJ2-5	TGTGCCAGCAGCGGGGGAGGGATTGAGACCCAGTACTTC	CASSGGGIETQYF
TRBV30	TRBD1	few	TRBJ2-7	TGTGCCTTGAACCCGGGACAGGGCTACGAGCAGTACTTC	CALNPGQGYEQYF